This entry lists 6 T cell receptor beta chains sequenced from one sample in a study of blood T cell repertoires in COVID-19. Clones were read by immunoSEQ multiplex PCR, and TCRdb kept only the in-frame ones, dropping some. The table includes 250,000 to 350,000 clones, around 90% detected once. Source material: PBMCs or T cells enriched from blood (not recorded which). Receptor source: a woman aged 18-29 years with acute COVID-19.

About this clone itself: This sample includes further DNA sequences coding for the same CDR3. V and J are TRBV19 and TRBJ2-7; 7 bases are shared with TRBD1. Germline CDR1 LNHDA, CDR2 SQIVND (reference sequence). The CDR3 is made up of 13 amino acids. Unmatched junction bases numbered 3, after V lost 5 bases and J lost 2 bases. CDR3 protein: CASSPGTAYEQYF. The DNA for the CDR3 is TGTGCCAGTAGTCCCGGGACAGCCTACGAGCAGTACTTC.

This sequence joins TRBV18 and TRBJ2-4, with 7 bases lining up with TRBD2. Germline V gene sequence: CDR1 KGHSH, CDR2 LQKENI. V trimming: 2 bases; J trimming: 3 bases; junction bases outside the gene matches: 1. The CDR3 loop spans 14 amino acids. CDR3 in DNA: TGTGCCAGCTCACCATGGGAGGGCAAAAACATTCAGTACTTC. It translates to CASSPWEGKNIQYF.

The rearrangement uses TRBV7-8 and TRBJ2-4, with 8 bases identical to TRBD1. V lost 5 bases and J lost 0; bases outside the gene matches: 12. Germline V CDR1 and CDR2: SGHVS, FQNEAQ. This CDR3 has 18 amino acids. CDR3 nucleotide sequence: TGTGCCAGCAGCAGACACTTTCAGGGGGCGCAAGCCAAAAACATTCAGTACTTC. This gives the protein CASSRHFQGAQAKNIQYF.

The rearrangement joins TRBV5-1 to TRBJ2-1; the match to TRBD2 covers 7 bases. Looked up from germline, CDR1 is SGHRS and CDR2 is YFSETQ. J was trimmed by 7 bases and V by 4 bases; bases with no gene match: 14. There are 16 residues in the CDR3. CDR3 nucleotides: TGCGCCAGCAGCCGACCTTTGGGCGGGAGCGGGAATGAGCAGTTCTTC. Translated, it gives CASSRPLGGSGNEQFF. Variable domain in full (rest from reference TRBV5-1 and TRBJ2-1): KAGVTQTPRYLIKTRGQQVTLSCSPISGHRSVSWYQQTPGQGLQFLFEYFSETQRNKGNFPGRFSGRQFSNSRSEMNVSTLELGDSALYLCASSRPLGGSGNEQFFGPGTRLTVL.

The V call is TRBV10-3, the J call TRBJ1-1, with TRBD1 identical over 9 bases. The CDR3 is 13 amino acids. V was clipped by 10 bases and J by 3 bases; unmatched bases: 6. Germline loops: CDR1 ENHRY, CDR2 SYGVKD. The CDR3 sequence: CATGQGLDTEAFF. The CDR3 DNA follows: TGTGCCACGGGACAGGGCTTGGACACTGAAGCTTTCTTT.

The chain has TRBV5-6 and TRBJ2-5; D is possibly TRBD1 (5 bases). V was trimmed by 2 bases and J by 5 bases, leaving 10 bases between them. Germline V CDR1 and CDR2: SGHDT, YYEEEE. CDR3 length: 13 residues. This CDR3 reads CASSFGARETQYF. The CDR3 DNA sequence: TGTGCCAGCAGCTTTGGGGCGAGGGAGACCCAGTACTTC. The variable domain in full, completed from reference TRBV5-6 and TRBJ2-5, reads DAGVTQSPTHLIKTRGQQVTLRCSPKSGHDTVSWYQQALGQGPQFIFQYYEEEERQRGNFPDRFSGHQFPNYSSELNVNALLLGDSALYLCASSFGARETQYFGPGTRLLVL.